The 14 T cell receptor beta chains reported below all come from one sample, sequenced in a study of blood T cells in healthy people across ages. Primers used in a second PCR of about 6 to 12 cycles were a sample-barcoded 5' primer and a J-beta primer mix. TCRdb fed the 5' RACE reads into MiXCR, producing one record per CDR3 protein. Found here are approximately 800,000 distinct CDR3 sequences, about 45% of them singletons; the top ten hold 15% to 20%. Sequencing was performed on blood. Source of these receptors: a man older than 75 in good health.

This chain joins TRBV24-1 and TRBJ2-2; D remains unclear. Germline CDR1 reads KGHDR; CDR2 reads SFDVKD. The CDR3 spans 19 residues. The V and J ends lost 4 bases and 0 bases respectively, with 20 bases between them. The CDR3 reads CATSEKTGGPRSNTGELFF. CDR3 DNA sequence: TGTGCCACCAGTGAAAAGACTGGCGGCCCCCGATCGAACACCGGGGAGCTGTTTTTT.

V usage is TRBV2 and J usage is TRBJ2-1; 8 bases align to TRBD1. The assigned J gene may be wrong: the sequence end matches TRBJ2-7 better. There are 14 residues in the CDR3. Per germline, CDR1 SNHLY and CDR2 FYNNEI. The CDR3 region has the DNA TGTGCCAGCATTGCAGGGGGCGCGAGAAATGAGCAGTACTTC. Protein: CASIAGGARNEQYF.

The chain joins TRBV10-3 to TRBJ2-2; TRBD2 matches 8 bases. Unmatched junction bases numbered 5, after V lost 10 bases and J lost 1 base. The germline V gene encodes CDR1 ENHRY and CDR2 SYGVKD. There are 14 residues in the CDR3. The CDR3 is CATTGRVNTGELFF. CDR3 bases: TGTGCCACGACCGGGAGGGTGAACACCGGGGAGCTGTTTTTT.

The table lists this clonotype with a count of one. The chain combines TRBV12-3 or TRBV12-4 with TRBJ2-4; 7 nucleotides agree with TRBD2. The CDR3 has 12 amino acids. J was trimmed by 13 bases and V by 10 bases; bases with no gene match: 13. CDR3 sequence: CATPSGGDEQYF. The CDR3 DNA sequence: TGTGCCACCCCCTCGGGAGGCGATGAGCAGTACTTC.

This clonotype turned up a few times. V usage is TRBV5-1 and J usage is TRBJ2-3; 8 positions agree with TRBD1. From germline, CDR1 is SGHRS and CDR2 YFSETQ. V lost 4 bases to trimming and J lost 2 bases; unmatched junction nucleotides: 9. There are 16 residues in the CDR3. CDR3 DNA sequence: TGCGCCAGCAGCCCACAGGGGGGAAGTCTCACAGATACGCAGTATTTT. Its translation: CASSPQGGSLTDTQYF.

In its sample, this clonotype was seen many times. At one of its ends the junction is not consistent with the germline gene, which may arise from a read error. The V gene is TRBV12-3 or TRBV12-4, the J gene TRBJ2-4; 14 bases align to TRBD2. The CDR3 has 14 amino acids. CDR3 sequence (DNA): TGTGCCAGCAGTCTAGCCGGGACTAGCGGGAGACAGTACTTC. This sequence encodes CASSLAGTSGRQYF.

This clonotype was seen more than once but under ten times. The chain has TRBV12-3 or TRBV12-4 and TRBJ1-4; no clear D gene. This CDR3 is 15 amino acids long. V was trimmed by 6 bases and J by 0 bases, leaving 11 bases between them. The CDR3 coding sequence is TGTGCCAGCAGCGCTGGTGATGCAACTAATGAAAAACTGTTTTTT. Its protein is CASSAGDATNEKLFF.

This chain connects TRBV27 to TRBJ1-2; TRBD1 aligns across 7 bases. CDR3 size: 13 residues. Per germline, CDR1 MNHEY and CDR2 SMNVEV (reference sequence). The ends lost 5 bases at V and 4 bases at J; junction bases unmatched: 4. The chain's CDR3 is CASSQRTGYGYTF. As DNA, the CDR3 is TGTGCCAGCAGTCAGAGGACAGGCTATGGCTACACCTTC.

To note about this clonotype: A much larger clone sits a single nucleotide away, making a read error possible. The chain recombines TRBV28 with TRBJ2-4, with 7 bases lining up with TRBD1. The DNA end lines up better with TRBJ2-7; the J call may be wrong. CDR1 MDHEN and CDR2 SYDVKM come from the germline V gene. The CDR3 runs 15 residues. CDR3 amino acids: CASSSPGDSNYEQYF. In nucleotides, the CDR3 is TGTGCCAGCAGTTCCCCCGGGGACAGCAATTACGAGCAGTACTTC.

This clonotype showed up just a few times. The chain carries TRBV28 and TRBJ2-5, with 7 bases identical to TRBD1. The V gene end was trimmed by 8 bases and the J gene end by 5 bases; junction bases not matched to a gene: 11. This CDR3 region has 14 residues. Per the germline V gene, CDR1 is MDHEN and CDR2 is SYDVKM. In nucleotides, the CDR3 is TGTGCCAGCTCCCCGGTAGGGGGCTCGGAGACCCAGTACTTC. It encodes CASSPVGGSETQYF.

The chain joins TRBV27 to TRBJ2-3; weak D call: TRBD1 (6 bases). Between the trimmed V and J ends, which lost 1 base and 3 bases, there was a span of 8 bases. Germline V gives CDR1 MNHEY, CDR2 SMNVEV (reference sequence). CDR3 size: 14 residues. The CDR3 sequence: CASSLYRVTDTQYF. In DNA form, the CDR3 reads TGTGCCAGCAGTTTATACAGGGTAACAGATACGCAGTATTTT.

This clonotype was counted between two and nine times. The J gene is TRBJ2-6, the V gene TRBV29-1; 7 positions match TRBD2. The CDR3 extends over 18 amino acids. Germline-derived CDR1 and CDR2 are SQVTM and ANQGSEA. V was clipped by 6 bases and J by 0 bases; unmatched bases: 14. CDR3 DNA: TGCAGCGTCCAAAACGCAGGCGGGGGAAGCTCTGGGGCCAACGTCCTGACTTTC. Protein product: CSVQNAGGGSSGANVLTF. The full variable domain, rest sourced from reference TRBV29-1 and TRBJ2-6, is SAVISQKPSRDICQRGTSLTIQCQVDSQVTMMFWYRQQPGQSLTLIATANQGSEATYESGFVIDKFPISRPNLTFSTLTVSNMSPEDSSIYLCSVQNAGGGSSGANVLTFGAGSRLTVL.

The chain's CDR3 is CASSLARDRDGYTF. The CDR3 coding sequence is TGTGCCAGCAGCTTAGCCCGGGACAGGGATGGCTACACCTTC. The chain has TRBV7-9 and TRBJ1-2; 9 bases align to TRBD1. Germline-derived CDR1 and CDR2 are SEHNR and FQNEAQ (reference sequence). V lost 0 bases and J lost 6; bases outside the gene matches: 2. CDR3 length equals 14 residues.

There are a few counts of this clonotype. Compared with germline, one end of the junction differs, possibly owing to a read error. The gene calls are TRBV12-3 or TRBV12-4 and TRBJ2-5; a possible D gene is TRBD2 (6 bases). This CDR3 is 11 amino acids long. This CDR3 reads CASSHRREQYF. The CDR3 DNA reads TGCGCCAGCAGCCACCGCCGGGAGCAGTACTTC.